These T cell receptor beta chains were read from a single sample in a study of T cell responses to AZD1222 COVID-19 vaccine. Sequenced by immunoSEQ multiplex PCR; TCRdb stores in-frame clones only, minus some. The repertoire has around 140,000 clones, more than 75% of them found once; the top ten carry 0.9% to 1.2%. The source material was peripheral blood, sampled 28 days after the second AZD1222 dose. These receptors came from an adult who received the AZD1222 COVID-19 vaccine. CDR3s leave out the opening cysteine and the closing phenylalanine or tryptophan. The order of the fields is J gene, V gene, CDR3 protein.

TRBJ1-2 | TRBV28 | ASIQGAGYGYT
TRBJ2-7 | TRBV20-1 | SAALVHEQY
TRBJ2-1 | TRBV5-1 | ASSLAPAGASYNEQF
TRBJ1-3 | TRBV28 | ASSPTGGSTIY
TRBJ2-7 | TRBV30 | AWSGGETYEQY
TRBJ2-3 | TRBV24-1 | ATSEASGMADTQY
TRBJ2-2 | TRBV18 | ASSPKFGELF
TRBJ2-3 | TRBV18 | ASSPPDRTGTDTQY
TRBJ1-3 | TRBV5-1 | ASSLAPGHPVSGNTIY
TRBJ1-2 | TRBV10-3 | AISEQGLGGYT
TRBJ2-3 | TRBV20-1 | SASILAQTTDTQY
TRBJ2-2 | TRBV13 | ASSFRVGVGELF
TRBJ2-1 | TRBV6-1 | ASSAEWTRSGNEQF
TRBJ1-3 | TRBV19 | ASRTGRGSGNTIY
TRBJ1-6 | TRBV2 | ASSGVGQGSPLH
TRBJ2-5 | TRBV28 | ASAGYQETQY
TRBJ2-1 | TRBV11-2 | ASSSTLAGGYKNEQF
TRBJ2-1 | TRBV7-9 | ASSSNPLAGGPRNEQF
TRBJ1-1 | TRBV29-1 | SVVTGLLEAF
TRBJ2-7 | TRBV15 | ATSRTTGYEQY
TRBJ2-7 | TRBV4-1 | ASSQGLLAGSYEQY
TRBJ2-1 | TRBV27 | ASSSRITTGTYNEQF
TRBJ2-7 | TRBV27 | APGQGPYEQY
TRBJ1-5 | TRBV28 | ASNRGPNQPQH
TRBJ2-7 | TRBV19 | ASSPLTDRGQGEQY
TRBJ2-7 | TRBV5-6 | ASSLGPGSSDEQY
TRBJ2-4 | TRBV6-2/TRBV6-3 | ASSYGDRGNIQY
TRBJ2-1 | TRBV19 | ASGGQGYNEQF
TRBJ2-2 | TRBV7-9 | ASSYIPGELF
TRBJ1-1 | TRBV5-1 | ASSETWGEAF
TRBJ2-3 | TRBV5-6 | ASSLWEGPTDTQY
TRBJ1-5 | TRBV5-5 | ASSAGGGNQPQH
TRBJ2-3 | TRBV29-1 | SVGPKYTDTQY
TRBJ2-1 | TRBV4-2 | ASSRPRTSGSRSNEQF
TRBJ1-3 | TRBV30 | AWSITGGRNTIY
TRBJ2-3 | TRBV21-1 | ASSPDRAAGEGTDTQY
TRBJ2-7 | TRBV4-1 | ASSQGAGSWEEQY
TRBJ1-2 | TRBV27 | ASSLGGGGNGYT
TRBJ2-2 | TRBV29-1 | SVEGGFQGGELF
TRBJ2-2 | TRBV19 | ASSSQPTSGRITGELF
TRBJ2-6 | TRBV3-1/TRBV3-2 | ASSQDYSGANVLT
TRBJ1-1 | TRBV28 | ASSLRGAGTEAF
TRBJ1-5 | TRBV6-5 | ASSMKGQGAQPQH
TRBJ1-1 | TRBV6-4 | ASWGQGRNTEAF
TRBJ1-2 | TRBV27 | ASSLLAGLNYGYT
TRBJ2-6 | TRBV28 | ASSFLDGSGANVLT
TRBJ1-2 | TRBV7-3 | ASSLGVNYGYT
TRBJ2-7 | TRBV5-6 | ASSLGYSGGEQY
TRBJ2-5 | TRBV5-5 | ASSATGGETQY
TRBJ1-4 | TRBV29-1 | SVDRTGTDGRKLF
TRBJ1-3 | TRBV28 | ASSFGTGYTSGNTIY
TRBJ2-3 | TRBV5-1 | ASSSRESTDTQY